The source of this TCR beta chain is a study of blood T cell repertoires in COVID-19. Looking at the study overall: Spain, Italy and the United States supplied samples that represented acute and convalescent COVID-19.

Libraries were prepared by immunoSEQ multiplex PCR; TCRdb keeps only in-frame clonotypes and omits some of them. The table records 120,000 to 150,000 clones, around 84% of them present only once. Trimming took off 6 bases at V and 8 bases at J, with 13 bases between the two ends. CDR3 length: 13 amino acids. The receptor was derived from a man in his 60s with active or convalescent COVID-19. Specimen: peripheral blood. This chain links TRBV12-3 or TRBV12-4 with TRBJ1-4; perhaps TRBD1 as D (6 bases). CDR3 sequence: CASRQQGREKLFF. DNA for the CDR3: TGTGCCAGCAGGCAACAGGGTCGGGAAAAACTGTTTTTT.